This T cell receptor (beta chain) was observed in a study of blood T cells in healthy people across ages. Findings of the study overall: TCR beta diversity, measured per million T cells, fell in a roughly linear way with age. PBMCs went unsorted, and a conclusive naive versus antigen-experienced comparison was therefore prevented.

Through a sample-barcoded 5' primer and a J-beta primer mix, a second PCR was run for about 6 to 11 cycles. In TCRdb, the 5' RACE reads were re-called with MiXCR into one record per CDR3 protein. The table records roughly 800,000 distinct CDR3 sequences, about 48% of them present only once. CDR3 length equals 13 residues. Trimming removed 7 bases from V and 5 bases from J, with 12 bases in between. CDR1 and CDR2 (germline): SNHLY, FYNNEI. This clonotype was seen more than once but under ten times. The antigen is unknown. The clonotype comes from a man aged 80 or over in good health. The chain couples TRBV2 to TRBJ2-4; D may correspond to TRBD1 or TRBD2 (5 bases each). The specimen was blood. CDR3 DNA sequence: TGTGCCAGCATGACCGGGACCCAAAACATTCAGTACTTC. It codes for CASMTGTQNIQYF.